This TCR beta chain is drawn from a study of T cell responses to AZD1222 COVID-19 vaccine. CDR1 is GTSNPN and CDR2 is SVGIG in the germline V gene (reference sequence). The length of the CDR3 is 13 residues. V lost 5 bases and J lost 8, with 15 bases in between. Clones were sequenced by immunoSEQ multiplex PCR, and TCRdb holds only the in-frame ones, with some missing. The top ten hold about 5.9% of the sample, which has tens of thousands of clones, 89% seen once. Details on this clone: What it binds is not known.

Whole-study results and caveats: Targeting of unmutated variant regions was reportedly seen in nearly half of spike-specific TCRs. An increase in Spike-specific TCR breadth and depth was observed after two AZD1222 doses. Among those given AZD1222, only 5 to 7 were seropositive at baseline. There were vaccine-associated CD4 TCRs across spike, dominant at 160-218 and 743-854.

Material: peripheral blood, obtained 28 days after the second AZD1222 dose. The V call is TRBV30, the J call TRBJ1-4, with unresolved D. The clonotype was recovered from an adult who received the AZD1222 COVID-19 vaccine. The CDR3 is CAWGFPSSEKLFF. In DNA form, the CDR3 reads TGTGCCTGGGGGTTCCCAAGCTCGGAAAAACTGTTTTTT.